The 10 T cell receptor beta chains reported below all come from one sample, sequenced in a study of blood T cell repertoires in COVID-19. Data came from immunoSEQ multiplex PCR; TCRdb stores just in-frame clones and leaves some out. Of fewer than 200,000 clones in the sample, less than 85% were seen once. The sample was peripheral blood. All receptors derive from a human donor with acute or convalescent COVID-19. The donor label of this sample is uncertain.

The J gene is TRBJ2-3, the V gene TRBV3-1 (or the pseudogene TRBV3-2); no reliable D call. The CDR3 is 11 amino acids. Germline CDR1 reads LGHDT; CDR2 reads YNNKEL (reference sequence). Trimming shortened V by 8 bases and J by 3 bases, and 6 bases separated the two germline ends. CDR3 in DNA: TGTGCCAGCGCCAGAACAGATACGCAGTATTTT. Residues: CASARTDTQYF.

In this sample, this clone turned up once. In nucleotides, the CDR3 is TGTGCCAGCAGCCAATTCGAGGGAGGTGGCTACACCTTC. Amino acid sequence: CASSQFEGGGYTF. The chain employs TRBV3-1 (or the pseudogene TRBV3-2) and TRBJ1-2; no clear D gene. V lost 2 bases and J 7 bases, leaving 11 bases between the germline ends. The germline V gene has CDR1 LGHDT and CDR2 YNNKEL (reference sequence). The CDR3 consists of 13 residues.

This chain uses TRBV29-1 with TRBJ1-1; D is perhaps TRBD1 (5 bases). Germline CDR1 reads SQVTM; CDR2 reads ANQGSEA. V lost 1 base and J 5 bases, leaving 11 bases between the germline ends. The CDR3 is made up of 13 amino acids. The CDR3 reads CSVEGNGGTEAFF. The CDR3 DNA sequence: TGCAGCGTTGAAGGAAACGGGGGAACTGAAGCTTTCTTT.

There are a few counts of this clone. Here the CDR3 reads CASSPGTGAAFF. Written as DNA, the CDR3 is TGTGCCAGCAGCCCCGGGACAGGGGCTGCTTTCTTT. The gene calls are TRBV6-6 and TRBJ1-1; 10 bases align to TRBD1. Germline lookup yields CDR1 MNHNY and CDR2 SVGAGI (reference sequence). The V segment lost 6 bases and the J segment 11 bases; nucleotides outside the gene matches: 6. CDR3 length equals 12 residues.

The chain carries TRBV5-4 and TRBJ2-7; weak D call: TRBD1 (6 bases). Germline assignment: CDR1 SGHNT and CDR2 YYREEE (reference sequence). The CDR3 consists of 16 residues. V was cut by 5 bases and J by 5 bases, with 23 bases left in between. DNA of the CDR3: TGTGCCAGCAGTCCTTCCATCCCACCGACAGGCAACGAGCAGTACTTC. This translates into CASSPSIPPTGNEQYF.

The V gene is TRBV19, the J gene TRBJ1-6; TRBD1 might be the D (6 bases). V was trimmed by 10 bases and J by 10 bases, leaving 17 bases between them. The CDR3 is made up of 13 amino acids. Germline CDR1 is LNHDA and CDR2 is SQIVND (reference sequence). DNA of the CDR3: TGTGCCACCCGGGGCCTTCAGGGGTCACCCCTCCACTTT. Its protein is CATRGLQGSPLHF.

The V gene is TRBV4-1, the J gene TRBJ2-1; 8 bases are shared with TRBD1. There are 16 residues in the CDR3. Germline V CDR1 and CDR2: MGHRA, YSYEKL. The V gene end was trimmed by 0 bases and the J gene end by 3 bases; junction bases not matched to a gene: 4. The CDR3 is CASSQDWGQVYNEQFF. For the CDR3, the DNA is TGCGCCAGCAGCCAAGATTGGGGACAGGTCTACAATGAGCAGTTCTTC.

The table lists this clone with a count of one. The chain employs TRBV7-9 and TRBJ1-1; unclear D gene. The germline V gene has CDR1 SEHNR and CDR2 FQNEAQ (reference sequence). Trimming cost V 5 bases and J 0 bases, with 7 bases left between them. The CDR3 totals 13 residues. The DNA for the CDR3 is TGTGCCAGCAGCCTTATTCTGAACACTGAAGCTTTCTTT. It is translated as CASSLILNTEAFF.

The V gene is TRBV6-5, the J gene TRBJ2-3, with a tentative D call TRBD1 (5 bases). The CDR3 runs 14 residues. Between the trimmed V and J ends, which lost 6 bases and 1 base, there was a span of 11 bases. Per germline, CDR1 MNHEY and CDR2 SVGAGI. In nucleotides, the CDR3 is TGTGCCAGCAGCCTAACAGGTGGCACAGATACGCAGTATTTT. As protein: CASSLTGGTDTQYF.

This clone has only a few counts. This sequence joins TRBV7-9 and TRBJ2-1, with 7 bases matching TRBD2. The CDR3 contains 15 residues. The V segment lost 1 base and the J segment 4 bases; nucleotides outside the gene matches: 4. Germline V gene lookup returns CDR1 SEHNR and CDR2 FQNEAQ (reference sequence). The CDR3 loop reads CASSLGRGRYNEQFF. The CDR3 DNA follows: TGTGCCAGCAGCTTAGGGCGGGGGAGGTACAATGAGCAGTTCTTC.